A single sample is the source of the 27 T cell receptor beta chains below, sequenced in a study of T cell changes during pregnancy in multiple sclerosis. Only in-frame clones appear in the TCRdb table, and some are missing; sequencing was by immunoSEQ multiplex PCR. The profile covers approximately 40,000 clones, with 92% appearing a single time and more than 5% taken by the ten largest. Here the sequenced sample was CD8+ T cells from peripheral blood mononuclear cells, taken in the third trimester of pregnancy. These receptor sequences come from a female donor with multiple sclerosis, enrolled in a pregnancy study.

V gene TRBV5-4 combines with J gene TRBJ1-2, with 8 nucleotides matching TRBD1. J gave up 5 bases and V 4 bases, and 4 bases lay outside the gene matches. CDR1 is SGHNT, CDR2 YYREEE, per germline (reference sequence). The CDR3 covers 13 residues. Here the CDR3 DNA reads TGTGCCAGCAGCCAAGACAGGGGATATGGCTACACCTTC. Translating it yields CASSQDRGYGYTF.

The rearrangement links TRBV7-9 to TRBJ2-1; TRBD2 agrees at 12 bases. Germline V gene data show CDR1 as SEHNR and CDR2 as FQNEAQ (reference sequence). CDR3 length equals 17 residues. J lost 9 bases, V lost 0 bases, and 9 bases had no gene match. The chain's CDR3 is CASSLAGLAGSLGEQFF. In nucleotides, the CDR3 is TGTGCCAGCAGCTTAGCCGGACTAGCGGGATCCCTGGGTGAGCAGTTCTTC. Combining the CDR3 with reference TRBV7-9 and TRBJ2-1 gives the whole variable domain DTGVSQNPRHKITKRGQNVTFRCDPISEHNRLYWYRQTLGQGPEFLTYFQNEAQLEKSRLLSDRFSAERPKGSFSTLEIQRTEQGDSAMYLCASSLAGLAGSLGEQFFGPGTRLTVL.

The rearrangement uses TRBV5-6 and TRBJ2-2, with D possibly being TRBD2 (5 bases). The CDR3 runs 16 residues. In germline, CDR1 is SGHDT, CDR2 YYEEEE. V was clipped by 4 bases and J by 4 bases, with 17 bases between them. Here the CDR3 reads CASSPLGLYGTGELFF. In DNA form, the CDR3 reads TGTGCCAGCAGCCCTTTAGGACTGTATGGCACCGGGGAGCTGTTTTTT.

The chain links TRBV7-2 to TRBJ2-7; 7 nucleotides match TRBD2. Trimming removed 4 bases from V and 4 bases from J; junction bases left unmatched: 4. The germline CDR1 and CDR2 sequences are SGHTA and FQGNSA. CDR3 length: 13 residues. The CDR3 bases are TGTGCCAGCAGCTCTTCTAGCGGTTACGAGCAGTACTTC. It yields the protein CASSSSSGYEQYF.

The chain links TRBV7-9 to TRBJ2-7; D call uncertain. The CDR3 contains 14 residues. Between the trimmed V and J ends, which lost 0 bases and 6 bases, there was a span of 12 bases. Germline V gene lookup returns CDR1 SEHNR and CDR2 FQNEAQ (reference sequence). This CDR3 is CASSLARKPREQYF. CDR3 DNA: TGTGCCAGCAGCTTAGCTAGAAAACCCCGCGAGCAGTACTTC.

V is TRBV5-5 and J is TRBJ2-3; 7 bases agree with TRBD2. V lost 0 bases, J lost 4 bases, and 8 bases stayed unmatched. In germline, CDR1 is SGHKS, CDR2 YYEKEE (reference sequence). This CDR3 comprises 16 residues. The CDR3 nucleotides are TGTGCCAGCAGCTTGGTTTTGCGGGAGCTCTCAGATACGCAGTATTTT. Translated: CASSLVLRELSDTQYF.

V is TRBV4-3 and J is TRBJ1-5; no firm D call. With 0 bases removed from V and 4 bases from J, the gap between germline ends came to 7 bases. CDR3 length: 14 amino acids. Germline loops: CDR1 LGHNA, CDR2 YSLEER. In DNA form, the CDR3 reads TGCGCCAGCAGCCAAGATGTGCAGAATCAGCCCCAGCATTTT. Protein: CASSQDVQNQPQHF.

This chain joins TRBV27 and TRBJ1-5; D is unclear. V dropped 6 bases and J dropped 6 bases, with 9 bases sitting between them. There are 12 residues in the CDR3. Germline V gene lookup returns CDR1 MNHEY and CDR2 SMNVEV (reference sequence). CDR3 sequence: CASRSGSQPQHF. CDR3 in DNA: TGTGCCAGCAGGTCGGGGAGTCAGCCCCAGCATTTT.

The J gene is TRBJ1-1, the V gene TRBV5-5; D not resolved. CDR1 and CDR2 from the germline V gene are SGHKS and YYEKEE (reference sequence). Deletions cut 0 bases from V and 5 bases from J, with 5 bases between. CDR3 size: 12 residues. DNA for the CDR3: TGTGCCAGCAGCTTGGTGCGTACTGAAGCTTTCTTT. Encoded protein: CASSLVRTEAFF.

This clone was detected only once. The chain links TRBV5-6 to TRBJ1-5; D is possibly TRBD1 (6 bases). V lost 0 bases to trimming and J lost 5 bases, with 6 bases between them. The CDR3 has 13 amino acids. The germline V gene has CDR1 SGHDT and CDR2 YYEEEE. DNA of the CDR3: TGTGCCAGCAGCTTGGCAGGGGATCAGCCCCAGCATTTT. Translating gives CASSLAGDQPQHF.

The chain has TRBV27 and TRBJ2-7, with D tentatively TRBD2 (5 bases). V gave up 3 bases and J gave up 6 bases, with 12 bases separating them. The CDR3 is 13 amino acids. The V gene's germline CDR1 is MNHEY and CDR2 SMNVEV (reference sequence). The CDR3 loop reads CASSLGLASEQYF. In DNA, the CDR3 is TGTGCCAGCAGTTTGGGCCTAGCTAGCGAGCAGTACTTC.

The chain combines TRBV19 with TRBJ1-5; 9 positions match TRBD1. The CDR3 has 15 residues. V lost 5 bases, J lost 4 bases, and 6 bases stayed unmatched. Germline V gene data show CDR1 as LNHDA and CDR2 as SQIVND (reference sequence). In DNA, the CDR3 is TGTGCCAGTAGTTGGGGACAGGGCGGGAATCAGCCCCAGCATTTT. It codes for CASSWGQGGNQPQHF. Combining the CDR3 with reference TRBV19 and TRBJ1-5 gives the whole variable domain DGGITQSPKYLFRKEGQNVTLSCEQNLNHDAMYWYRQDPGQGLRLIYYSQIVNDFQKGDIAEGYSVSREKKESFPLTVTSAQKNPTAFYLCASSWGQGGNQPQHFGDGTRLSIL.

The chain carries TRBV4-1 and TRBJ2-7; 14 nucleotides match TRBD2. V lost 6 bases and J lost 0; bases outside the gene matches: 13. Germline CDR1 reads MGHRA; CDR2 reads YSYEKL. The CDR3 is made up of 19 amino acids. The CDR3 reads CASSPSPGLAGESSYEQYF. CDR3 nucleotides: TGCGCCAGCAGTCCAAGCCCGGGACTAGCGGGAGAGAGCTCCTACGAGCAGTACTTC.

The rearrangement links TRBV19 to TRBJ2-5; TRBD2 matches at 10 bases. Germline V lookup: CDR1 LNHDA, CDR2 SQIVND (reference sequence). The CDR3 totals 17 residues. The junction had 5 bases not matched to a gene; V was cut back by 1 base and J by 0 bases. The CDR3 DNA reads as TGTGCCAGTAGTATAGGGTTAGCGGGAGGTAACCAAGAGACCCAGTACTTC. Its translation: CASSIGLAGGNQETQYF.

This clone was counted a single time. The rearrangement uses TRBV28 and TRBJ1-2; the match to TRBD1 covers 7 bases. From germline, CDR1 is MDHEN and CDR2 SYDVKM. CDR3 size: 13 residues. The V segment lost 2 bases and the J segment 4 bases; nucleotides outside the gene matches: 1. As DNA, the CDR3 is TGTGCCAGCAGTTTACAGGGGGTCTATGGCTACACCTTC. It specifies CASSLQGVYGYTF.

The chain uses TRBV4-1 and TRBJ1-4; D possibly corresponds to TRBD1 (5 bases). Trimming stripped 3 bases from V and 12 bases from J, with 17 bases between. This CDR3 comprises 14 residues. CDR1 MGHRA and CDR2 YSYEKL come from the germline V gene. The CDR3 spells CASSHRDHTGELFF. Written as DNA, the CDR3 is TGCGCCAGCAGCCACCGGGACCACACGGGGGAACTGTTTTTT.

CDR3 DNA sequence: TGTGCCAGCAGCTCCCAGGATGGGGGGAGGGCCGGGGAGCTGTTTTTT. Its protein is CASSSQDGGRAGELFF. This chain uses TRBV7-9 with TRBJ2-2; 7 bases fit TRBD2. Germline CDR1 is SEHNR and CDR2 is FQNEAQ (reference sequence). The CDR3 extends over 16 amino acids. The V segment lost 4 bases and the J segment 6 bases; nucleotides outside the gene matches: 11.

The gene calls are TRBV14 and TRBJ1-1, with a possible D match to TRBD1 (6 bases). The germline V gene has CDR1 SGHDN and CDR2 FVKESK. The CDR3 length is 15 residues. V was shortened by 2 bases and J by 4 bases, with 14 bases between the two germline ends. The DNA for the CDR3 is TGTGCCAGCAGCCAATATGGTGGGGGCGGCACTGAAGCTTTCTTT. Amino acid sequence: CASSQYGGGGTEAFF. The full variable domain, with the rest looked up from reference TRBV14 and TRBJ1-1, is EAGVTQFPSHSVIEKGQTVTLRCDPISGHDNLYWYRRVMGKEIKFLLHFVKESKQDESGMPNNRFLAERTGGTYSTLKVQPAELEDSGVYFCASSQYGGGGTEAFFGQGTRLTVV.

The rearrangement links TRBV19 to TRBJ2-7; 9 positions match TRBD1. The trim removed 5 bases at V and 3 bases at J, leaving 11 bases unmatched. The length of the CDR3 is 16 residues. Germline assignment: CDR1 LNHDA and CDR2 SQIVND (reference sequence). CDR3 sequence reads: CASSALFGQGRYEQYF. The CDR3 region has the DNA TGTGCCAGTAGTGCTCTTTTTGGACAGGGGCGCTACGAGCAGTACTTC.

The rearrangement links TRBV6-6 to TRBJ2-1; a weak D match, TRBD1 (5 bases). This CDR3 is built from 16 residues. The V gene's germline CDR1 is MNHNY and CDR2 SVGAGI (reference sequence). The germline V and J ends were trimmed by 0 bases and 0 bases, with 9 bases remaining between them. The CDR3 region is CASSYSDRTSYNEQFF. Here the CDR3 DNA reads TGTGCCAGCAGTTACTCTGACAGAACCTCCTACAATGAGCAGTTCTTC.

This clone was picked up one time. The V call is TRBV6-1, the J call TRBJ2-7; D is possibly TRBD1 (6 bases). The CDR3 loop spans 15 amino acids. Germline CDR1 is MNHNS and CDR2 is SASEGT. V lost 3 bases, J lost 2 bases, and 14 bases lay in between. CDR3: CASSDGQSLPYEQYF. The CDR3 region has the DNA TGTGCCAGCAGTGATGGACAGAGCCTTCCCTACGAGCAGTACTTC.

The chain recombines TRBV27 with TRBJ2-7; TRBD2 matches 7 bases. V gave up 2 bases and J gave up 2 bases; unmatched junction bases: 6. This CDR3 contains 15 residues. Germline values: CDR1 MNHEY, CDR2 SMNVEV (reference sequence). Written as DNA, the CDR3 is TGTGCCAGCAGTTTAGGTTTGGCGGGAGCCTACGAGCAGTACTTC. Amino acids: CASSLGLAGAYEQYF.

The chain combines TRBV2 with TRBJ1-1, with 10 bases fitting TRBD1. The V segment lost 9 bases and the J segment 3 bases; nucleotides outside the gene matches: 4. In germline, CDR1 is SNHLY, CDR2 FYNNEI. CDR3 length equals 13 residues. The CDR3 reads CARTGTGDTEAFF. The CDR3 DNA is TGTGCCAGGACCGGGACAGGGGACACTGAAGCTTTCTTT.

The chain employs TRBV28 and TRBJ2-3, with D unclear. The V gene lost 5 bases and the J gene lost 4 bases, with 13 bases spanning the gap. Germline V CDR1 and CDR2: MDHEN, SYDVKM. This CDR3 is built from 14 residues. CDR3: CASSPGLGPDTQYF. The CDR3 DNA is TGTGCCAGCAGTCCAGGATTAGGCCCAGATACGCAGTATTTT.

The rearrangement uses TRBV4-1 and TRBJ2-1, with TRBD2 matching over 8 bases. The germline CDR1 and CDR2 sequences are MGHRA and YSYEKL. V dropped 4 bases and J dropped 7; count of bases not matched to a gene: 15. The CDR3 totals 17 residues. The CDR3, as DNA: TGCGCCAGCAGCCCCTATCTACCAGCGGGAGTACTGAATGAGCAGTTCTTC. This translates into CASSPYLPAGVLNEQFF.

V gene TRBV18 combines with J gene TRBJ2-7; D possibly corresponds to TRBD1 (6 bases). The CDR3 is 13 residues long. Per the germline V gene, CDR1 is KGHSH and CDR2 is LQKENI. The V and J ends lost 4 bases and 3 bases respectively, with 10 bases between them. The CDR3 is CASSLQGDYEQYF. In DNA form, the CDR3 reads TGTGCCAGCTCACTACAGGGAGACTACGAGCAGTACTTC. Full variable domain (rest looked up from reference TRBV18 and TRBJ2-7): NAGVMQNPRHLVRRRGQEARLRCSPMKGHSHVYWYRQLPEEGLKFMVYLQKENIIDESGMPKERFSAEFPKEGPSILRIQQVVRGDSAAYFCASSLQGDYEQYFGPGTRLTVT.

The J gene is TRBJ2-7, the V gene TRBV19, with 7 bases fitting TRBD2. The germline gives CDR1 LNHDA, CDR2 SQIVND (reference sequence). The CDR3 spans 12 residues. J gave up 2 bases and V 5 bases, and 0 bases lay outside the gene matches. CDR3 coding DNA: TGTGCCAGTAGTGGGGGGGCCTACGAGCAGTACTTC. This gives the protein CASSGGAYEQYF.